These 10 T cell receptor beta chains came from one sample sequenced in a study of blood T cell repertoires in COVID-19 (TCRdb year 2020). The library was prepared using the immunoSEQ multiplex PCR assay. TCRdb re-hosts the immuneACCESS table, in-frame sequences only. Its copies lack some clones; in the studies checked, an unresolved V gene accounts for under half of them, and the cause for the rest is not known. The sample has 85,000 to 100,000 clones on record, approximately 88% of them singletons. Of the sample, roughly 18% is held by the ten largest clones. The sequenced sample consisted of peripheral blood. These receptors came from a woman in her sixties or seventies with COVID-19, enrolled during active disease.

The CDR3 here is CASSQGEGGNYGYTF. The CDR3 DNA is TGTGCCAGCAGCCAAGGGGAAGGGGGAAACTATGGCTACACCTTC. The genes are TRBV4-2 and TRBJ1-2; TRBD1 might be the D (6 bases). Germline CDR1 and CDR2: LGHNA and YNFKEQ. This CDR3 contains 15 residues. V was cut by 1 base and J by 2 bases, with 11 bases left in between.

V usage is TRBV3-1 (or the pseudogene TRBV3-2) and J usage is TRBJ2-1; D is unclear. Trimming stripped 6 bases from V and 5 bases from J, with 8 bases between. The CDR3 extends over 12 amino acids. Germline assignment: CDR1 LGHDT and CDR2 YNNKEL (reference sequence). The CDR3 is CASRYSNNEQFF. DNA for the CDR3: TGTGCCAGCAGGTACAGCAACAATGAGCAGTTCTTC.

This chain joins TRBV30 and TRBJ1-5; weak D call: TRBD1 (6 bases). Looked up from germline, CDR1 is GTSNPN and CDR2 is SVGIG (reference sequence). The CDR3 is 13 residues long. The germline V and J ends were trimmed by 5 bases and 7 bases, with 15 bases remaining between them. This chain's CDR3 is CAWQLGANQPQHF. The CDR3 DNA reads as TGTGCCTGGCAGCTGGGGGCGAACCAGCCCCAGCATTTT.

J is TRBJ2-1 and V is TRBV7-2, with D possibly TRBD1 on 6 matching bases. V was shortened by 1 base and J by 4 bases, with 11 bases between the two germline ends. The CDR3 is 15 residues long. The germline V gene encodes CDR1 SGHTA and CDR2 FQGNSA. The DNA of the CDR3 is TGTGCCAGCAGCTTAGATGTAGGGGGATACAATGAGCAGTTCTTC. It translates to CASSLDVGGYNEQFF.

The chain links TRBV4-2 to TRBJ2-7, with 7 bases lining up with TRBD2. This CDR3 spans 13 amino acids. The ends lost 4 bases at V and 5 bases at J; junction bases unmatched: 5. Germline V gives CDR1 LGHNA, CDR2 YNFKEQ. The CDR3 bases are TGTGCCAGCAGCCCGGCGGGGGAAAACGAGCAGTACTTC. It is translated as CASSPAGENEQYF.

This clone occurred a few times. The gene calls are TRBV6-6 and TRBJ1-5; 8 bases line up with TRBD1. CDR1 is MNHNY, CDR2 SVGAGI, per germline (reference sequence). V lost 5 bases, J lost 9 bases, and 12 bases stayed unmatched. This CDR3 is built from 15 residues. CDR3 loop: CASSDGTGNDWPQHF. For the CDR3, the DNA is TGTGCCAGCAGTGACGGGACAGGTAACGACTGGCCCCAGCATTTT.

The gene calls are TRBV4-2 and TRBJ1-2; tentatively, D is TRBD1 (6 bases). Germline CDR1 reads LGHNA; CDR2 reads YNFKEQ. V shed 6 bases and J shed 4 bases, with 15 bases lying between them. The CDR3 covers 14 residues. CDR3 DNA sequence: TGTGCCAGCAGTCCGGACAGTCAAATCTATGGCTACACCTTC. Its protein is CASSPDSQIYGYTF.

The chain employs TRBV7-9 and TRBJ1-6, with D possibly matching TRBD1 (5 bases). This CDR3 has 14 residues. Germline V gives CDR1 SEHNR, CDR2 FQNEAQ (reference sequence). Trimming removed 5 bases from V and 7 bases from J, with 12 bases in between. CDR3: CASSPGGDNSPLHF. The CDR3 DNA reads as TGTGCCAGCAGCCCTGGGGGGGACAATTCACCCCTCCACTTT.

The rearrangement uses TRBV27 and TRBJ1-5, with a weak D call TRBD1 (6 bases). CDR3 size: 18 residues. Deletions cut 0 bases from V and 4 bases from J, with 19 bases between. CDR1 is MNHEY and CDR2 is SMNVEV in the germline V gene (reference sequence). The CDR3 is CASSLSMRGHRRNQPQHF. The CDR3 coding sequence is TGTGCCAGCAGTTTATCAATGAGGGGACACCGACGGAATCAGCCCCAGCATTTT.

The chain carries TRBV6-1 and TRBJ2-1; D may be TRBD2 (6 bases). Germline values: CDR1 MNHNS, CDR2 SASEGT. Trimming cost V 3 bases and J 4 bases, with 13 bases left between them. This CDR3 contains 15 residues. CDR3 DNA sequence: TGTGCCAGCAGTGATGGTGCGAGCGGGTACAATGAGCAGTTCTTC. Amino acids: CASSDGASGYNEQFF.